A selection of T cell receptor beta chains follows, all from one sample in a study of blood T cell repertoires in COVID-19. Sequencing used immunoSEQ multiplex PCR; TCRdb keeps in-frame clones, though not all of them. The sample contains approximately 190,000 clones, around 80% of which appear only once. Sequencing was performed on peripheral blood. Receptors were obtained from a man aged 30 to 39 with active or convalescent COVID-19. CDR3s include the opening cysteine and the closing phenylalanine or tryptophan. Fields, in order: D gene, clone size, CDR3 length, J gene, V gene, CDR3 protein, CDR3 DNA. The D gene is left open where the match is weak. Clone size is stated in some rows and not others, as once, few, many or a class when expanded.

D: -; size: -; length: 13; J: TRBJ2-5; V: TRBV5-1; CDR3: CASTLSVQETQYF; DNA: TGCGCCAGCACATTGTCAGTTCAAGAGACCCAGTACTTC
D: -; size: -; length: 13; J: TRBJ1-2; V: TRBV24-1; CDR3: CATSEDGLYGYTF; DNA: TGTGCCACCAGTGAGGACGGACTATATGGCTACACCTTC
D: -; size: once; length: 11; J: TRBJ1-5; V: TRBV21-1; CDR3: CASSKFRTQHF; DNA: TGTGCCAGCAGCAAGTTCAGGACCCAGCATTTT
D: TRBD1; size: few; length: 14; J: TRBJ1-1; V: TRBV9; CDR3: CASSPGGLNTEAFF; DNA: TGTGCCAGCAGCCCAGGGGGTTTGAACACTGAAGCTTTCTTT
D: -; size: -; length: 13; J: TRBJ1-3; V: TRBV4-2; CDR3: CATSGGSGNTIYF; DNA: TGTGCCACCAGCGGAGGATCTGGAAACACCATATATTTT
D: TRBD1; size: -; length: 14; J: TRBJ2-7; V: TRBV5-1; CDR3: CASSSGTGGYEQYF; DNA: TGCGCCAGCAGCTCGGGGACAGGGGGCTACGAGCAGTACTTC
D: -; size: few; length: 14; J: TRBJ1-2; V: TRBV19; CDR3: CASSIAGVNYGYTF; DNA: TGTGCCAGTAGTATAGCGGGGGTGAACTATGGCTACACCTTC
D: TRBD1; size: -; length: 15; J: TRBJ1-1; V: TRBV5-1; CDR3: CASSPKTGLNTEAFF; DNA: TGCGCCAGCAGCCCCAAGACAGGGTTGAACACTGAAGCTTTCTTT
D: TRBD1; size: -; length: 11; J: TRBJ1-2; V: TRBV2; CDR3: CASRDRVGYTF; DNA: TGTGCCAGCAGGGACAGGGTAGGCTACACCTTC
D: -; size: -; length: 16; J: TRBJ1-3; V: TRBV7-9; CDR3: CASSLGITGEGNTIYF; DNA: TGTGCCAGCAGCTTAGGCATCACAGGAGAAGGAAACACCATATATTTT
D: TRBD1; size: -; length: 16; J: TRBJ1-5; V: TRBV19; CDR3: CASSILEGAGRQPQHF; DNA: TGTGCCAGTAGTATTCTCGAGGGGGCGGGTCGACAGCCCCAGCATTTT
D: TRBD1; size: -; length: 15; J: TRBJ2-2; V: TRBV6-2/TRBV6-3; CDR3: CASTPTGGGTGELFF; DNA: TGTGCCAGCACCCCTACAGGGGGTGGAACCGGGGAGCTGTTTTTT
D: TRBD1; size: -; length: 14; J: TRBJ1-2; V: TRBV15; CDR3: CATSRDTGAAGYTF; DNA: TGTGCCACCAGCAGAGATACAGGGGCAGCTGGCTACACCTTC
D: -; size: -; length: 15; J: TRBJ1-3; V: TRBV18; CDR3: CASSPPVSTGNTIYF; DNA: TGTGCCAGCTCACCACCGGTCAGTACCGGAAACACCATATATTTT
D: TRBD2; size: -; length: 15; J: TRBJ2-3; V: TRBV7-3; CDR3: CASSSLAGVTDTQYF; DNA: TGTGCCAGCAGCTCTTTAGCGGGGGTCACAGATACGCAGTATTTT
D: -; size: -; length: 13; J: TRBJ1-6; V: TRBV7-3; CDR3: CASSLSISSPLHF; DNA: TGTGCCAGCAGCTTAAGTATTAGTTCACCCCTCCACTTT
D: -; size: once; length: 14; J: TRBJ2-2; V: TRBV3-1/TRBV3-2; CDR3: CASSQGPGYGELFF; DNA: TGTGCCAGCAGCCAAGGTCCAGGTTACGGGGAGCTGTTTTTT
D: TRBD1; size: -; length: 14; J: TRBJ2-7; V: TRBV27; CDR3: CASSTGTGGYEQYF; DNA: TGTGCCAGCAGTACCGGGACAGGGGGGTACGAGCAGTACTTC
D: -; size: few; length: 14; J: TRBJ1-1; V: TRBV6-4; CDR3: CASSDTDRNTEAFF; DNA: TGTGCCAGCAGTGATACGGACAGAAACACTGAAGCTTTCTTT
D: TRBD1; size: -; length: 15; J: TRBJ2-6; V: TRBV19; CDR3: CASGTVISGANVLTF; DNA: TGTGCCAGTGGGACAGTAATCTCTGGGGCCAACGTCCTGACTTTC
D: TRBD2; size: -; length: 18; J: TRBJ2-7; V: TRBV11-2; CDR3: CASSLGRTSGGSSYEQYF; DNA: TGTGCCAGCAGCTTAGGGAGGACTAGCGGAGGGTCTTCCTACGAGCAGTACTTC
D: TRBD1; size: -; length: 15; J: TRBJ1-2; V: TRBV19; CDR3: CASSAAGGGLYGYTF; DNA: TGTGCCAGTAGTGCCGCAGGGGGCGGCCTCTATGGCTACACCTTC
D: TRBD2; size: -; length: 15; J: TRBJ2-1; V: TRBV4-3; CDR3: CASSQGREPWNEQFF; DNA: TGCGCCAGCAGCCAAGGGCGGGAGCCGTGGAATGAGCAGTTCTTC
D: -; size: -; length: 12; J: TRBJ1-2; V: TRBV5-5; CDR3: CASSPQGGGYTF; DNA: TGTGCCAGCAGCCCTCAGGGAGGCGGCTACACCTTC
D: -; size: -; length: 14; J: TRBJ1-1; V: TRBV19; CDR3: CASSPWRGGTEAFF; DNA: TGTGCCAGTAGTCCCTGGCGGGGTGGCACTGAAGCTTTCTTT
D: -; size: -; length: 18; J: TRBJ2-1; V: TRBV27; CDR3: CASSLSGRSGVSYNEQFF; DNA: TGTGCCAGCAGTTTATCGGGGCGTTCGGGAGTCTCCTACAATGAGCAGTTCTTC
D: -; size: -; length: 15; J: TRBJ2-2; V: TRBV28; CDR3: CATGAGIYTTGELFF; DNA: TGTGCCACCGGGGCGGGGATTTATACCACCGGGGAGCTGTTTTTT
D: -; size: few; length: 15; J: TRBJ2-7; V: TRBV7-2; CDR3: CASSHRWTVNDEQYF; DNA: TGTGCCAGCAGCCATCGGTGGACAGTAAACGACGAGCAGTACTTC
D: -; size: -; length: 14; J: TRBJ1-4; V: TRBV15; CDR3: CATSRDSGDGKLFF; DNA: TGTGCCACCAGCAGAGATTCGGGGGACGGAAAACTGTTTTTT
D: TRBD1; size: -; length: 16; J: TRBJ1-5; V: TRBV19; CDR3: CASSPGTAMGGQPQHF; DNA: TGTGCCAGTAGTCCGGGGACAGCTATGGGAGGTCAGCCCCAGCATTTT
D: -; size: -; length: 16; J: TRBJ2-3; V: TRBV11-2; CDR3: CASSLDQAPSTDTQYF; DNA: TGTGCCAGCAGCTTAGATCAGGCACCAAGCACAGATACGCAGTATTTT
D: -; size: once; length: 14; J: TRBJ1-4; V: TRBV6-5; CDR3: CASSGGSANEKLFF; DNA: TGTGCCAGCAGCGGGGGATCAGCTAATGAAAAACTGTTTTTT
D: TRBD2; size: -; length: 15; J: TRBJ2-3; V: TRBV19; CDR3: CASSPWGGSTDTQYF; DNA: TGTGCCAGTAGTCCCTGGGGGGGTAGCACAGATACGCAGTATTTT
D: -; size: -; length: 16; J: TRBJ1-4; V: TRBV6-5; CDR3: CASSYSMTGIDEKLFF; DNA: TGTGCCAGCAGTTACTCCATGACAGGCATAGATGAAAAACTGTTTTTT
D: TRBD1; size: -; length: 15; J: TRBJ2-2; V: TRBV19; CDR3: CASSLGDRVAGELFF; DNA: TGTGCCAGTAGTCTCGGGGACAGGGTGGCCGGGGAGCTGTTTTTT
D: TRBD1; size: -; length: 17; J: TRBJ2-3; V: TRBV4-1; CDR3: CASSQEPGQGAADTQYF; DNA: TGCGCCAGCAGCCAGGAGCCGGGACAGGGGGCAGCAGATACGCAGTATTTT
D: -; size: -; length: 15; J: TRBJ2-1; V: TRBV4-1; CDR3: CASSQEDQGYNEQFF; DNA: TGCGCCAGCAGCCAAGAAGACCAGGGATACAATGAGCAGTTCTTC
D: -; size: -; length: 17; J: TRBJ2-6; V: TRBV11-2; CDR3: CASSSTRQAPGANVLTF; DNA: TGTGCCAGCAGCTCCACCAGACAGGCCCCTGGGGCCAACGTCCTGACTTTC
D: -; size: -; length: 15; J: TRBJ1-5; V: TRBV27; CDR3: CASSLTGWGQQPQHF; DNA: TGTGCCAGCAGTTTAACCGGTTGGGGGCAACAGCCCCAGCATTTT
D: -; size: -; length: 13; J: TRBJ1-2; V: TRBV11-2; CDR3: CASSRGGAYGYTF; DNA: TGTGCCAGCAGCCGGGGGGGGGCCTATGGCTACACCTTC
D: -; size: few; length: 13; J: TRBJ1-2; V: TRBV19; CDR3: CASSSGPPVGYTF; DNA: TGTGCCAGTAGTAGCGGTCCGCCTGTTGGCTACACCTTC
D: -; size: few; length: 14; J: TRBJ1-1; V: TRBV18; CDR3: CASSPGGPGTEAFF; DNA: TGTGCCAGCTCACCAGGGGGCCCTGGGACTGAAGCTTTCTTT
D: TRBD1; size: -; length: 15; J: TRBJ2-1; V: TRBV5-1; CDR3: CASSLGGQGTNEQFF; DNA: TGCGCCAGCAGCTTGGGGGGACAGGGAACAAATGAGCAGTTCTTC
D: TRBD1; size: -; length: 15; J: TRBJ2-7; V: TRBV24-1; CDR3: CATSDSGTGTYEQYF; DNA: TGTGCCACCAGTGATTCTGGGACAGGGACCTACGAGCAGTACTTC
D: -; size: -; length: 12; J: TRBJ2-1; V: TRBV10-1; CDR3: CASSPAWNEQFF; DNA: TGCGCCAGCAGTCCCGCGTGGAATGAGCAGTTCTTC
D: -; size: -; length: 13; J: TRBJ2-3; V: TRBV24-1; CDR3: CAPLGRGTDTQYF; DNA: TGTGCCCCTTTAGGTAGGGGAACAGATACGCAGTATTTT
D: TRBD1; size: -; length: 16; J: TRBJ2-4; V: TRBV24-1; CDR3: CATGPSPGTGKNIQYF; DNA: TGTGCCACCGGTCCGTCACCCGGGACAGGGAAAAACATTCAGTACTTC
D: TRBD1; size: -; length: 15; J: TRBJ1-2; V: TRBV5-6; CDR3: CASSYDRGEFYGYTF; DNA: TGTGCCAGCAGCTACGACAGGGGAGAGTTCTATGGCTACACCTTC
D: -; size: -; length: 14; J: TRBJ2-1; V: TRBV4-1; CDR3: CASSQERGHNEQFF; DNA: TGCGCCAGCAGCCAGGAACGGGGTCACAATGAGCAGTTCTTC
D: -; size: -; length: 15; J: TRBJ1-2; V: TRBV14; CDR3: CASSQTRGRGNGYTF; DNA: TGTGCCAGCAGCCAAACCCGAGGGAGAGGGAATGGCTACACCTTC
D: TRBD1; size: -; length: 15; J: TRBJ1-1; V: TRBV6-6; CDR3: CASSSKDRGRTEAFF; DNA: TGTGCCAGCAGTTCCAAAGACAGGGGGCGAACTGAAGCTTTCTTT
D: TRBD1; size: -; length: 18; J: TRBJ1-5; V: TRBV2; CDR3: CASSEITGGGIGFQPQHF; DNA: TGTGCCAGCAGTGAGATTACAGGGGGAGGAATCGGTTTCCAGCCCCAGCATTTT
D: -; size: -; length: 15; J: TRBJ2-2; V: TRBV19; CDR3: CASSWGPPNTGELFF; DNA: TGTGCCAGTAGTTGGGGCCCCCCGAACACCGGGGAGCTGTTTTTT
D: TRBD1; size: -; length: 16; J: TRBJ2-5; V: TRBV7-8; CDR3: CASSYPGQGSQETQYF; DNA: TGTGCCAGCAGCTACCCGGGACAGGGGTCCCAAGAGACCCAGTACTTC
D: TRBD1; size: once; length: 19; J: TRBJ1-4; V: TRBV4-1; CDR3: CASSPRSPGTGTTNEKLFF; DNA: TGCGCCAGCAGCCCCAGAAGTCCCGGGACAGGGACGACTAATGAAAAACTGTTTTTT
D: -; size: -; length: 15; J: TRBJ2-6; V: TRBV6-2/TRBV6-3; CDR3: CASSDTYSGANVLTF; DNA: TGTGCCAGCAGTGACACTTACTCTGGGGCCAACGTCCTGACTTTC
D: -; size: -; length: 14; J: TRBJ2-3; V: TRBV6-4; CDR3: CASSDGPSTDTQYF; DNA: TGTGCCAGCAGTGACGGGCCGAGCACAGATACGCAGTATTTT
D: TRBD1; size: -; length: 15; J: TRBJ2-1; V: TRBV28; CDR3: CASSYYGTGRQEQFF; DNA: TGTGCCAGCAGTTACTATGGGACAGGGAGGCAGGAGCAGTTCTTC
D: -; size: -; length: 11; J: TRBJ2-3; V: TRBV3-1/TRBV3-2; CDR3: CASSATHTQYF; DNA: TGTGCCAGCAGCGCTACTCATACGCAGTATTTT